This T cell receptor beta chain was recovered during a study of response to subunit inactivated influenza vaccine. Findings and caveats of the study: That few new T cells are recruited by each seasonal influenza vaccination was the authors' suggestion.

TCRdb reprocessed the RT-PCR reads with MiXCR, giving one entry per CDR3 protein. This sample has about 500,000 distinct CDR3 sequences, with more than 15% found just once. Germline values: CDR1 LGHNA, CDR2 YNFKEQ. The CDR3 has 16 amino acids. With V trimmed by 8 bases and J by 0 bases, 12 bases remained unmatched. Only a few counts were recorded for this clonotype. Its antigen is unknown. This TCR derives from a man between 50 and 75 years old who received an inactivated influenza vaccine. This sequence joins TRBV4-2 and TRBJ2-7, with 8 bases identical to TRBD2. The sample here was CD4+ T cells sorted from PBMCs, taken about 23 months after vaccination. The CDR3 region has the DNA TGTGCCAGCTCCACAATTAGCGGGAAACCCTCCTACGAGCAGTACTTC. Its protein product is CASSTISGKPSYEQYF.